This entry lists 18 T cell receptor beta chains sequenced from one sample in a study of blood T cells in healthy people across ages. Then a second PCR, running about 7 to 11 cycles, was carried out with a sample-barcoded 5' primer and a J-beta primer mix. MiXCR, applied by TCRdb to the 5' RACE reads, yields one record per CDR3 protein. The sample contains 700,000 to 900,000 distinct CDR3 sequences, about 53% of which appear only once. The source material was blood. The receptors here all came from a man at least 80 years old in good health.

CDR3 in amino acids: CASSLASDRLTDTQYF. The CDR3 DNA is TGTGCCAGCAGCTTGGCATCCGACAGGCTCACAGATACGCAGTATTTT. This chain links TRBV5-5 with TRBJ2-3; D might be TRBD1 (6 bases). Trimming pared 0 bases from V and 2 bases from J, leaving 13 bases between. Germline V gene sequence: CDR1 SGHKS, CDR2 YYEKEE (reference sequence). CDR3 length: 16 residues.

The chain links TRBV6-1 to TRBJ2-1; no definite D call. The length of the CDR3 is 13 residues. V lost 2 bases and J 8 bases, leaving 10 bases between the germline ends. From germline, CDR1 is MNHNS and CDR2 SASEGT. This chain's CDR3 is CASSENFGDEQFF. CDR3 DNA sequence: TGTGCCAGCAGTGAAAACTTTGGGGATGAGCAGTTCTTC.

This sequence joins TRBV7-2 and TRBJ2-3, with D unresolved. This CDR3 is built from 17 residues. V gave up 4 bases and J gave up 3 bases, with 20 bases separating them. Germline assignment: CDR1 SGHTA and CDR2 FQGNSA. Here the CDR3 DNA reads TGTGCCAGCAGCTCACCCCGACGCAGACTGACAACAGATACGCAGTATTTT. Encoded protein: CASSSPRRRLTTDTQYF.

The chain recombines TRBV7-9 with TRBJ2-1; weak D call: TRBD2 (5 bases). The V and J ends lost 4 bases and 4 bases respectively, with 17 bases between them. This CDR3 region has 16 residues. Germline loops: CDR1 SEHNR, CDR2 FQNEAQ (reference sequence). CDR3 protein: CASSSLDGGSYNEQFF. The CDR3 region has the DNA TGTGCCAGCAGCTCCCTGGACGGAGGCTCTTACAATGAGCAGTTCTTC.

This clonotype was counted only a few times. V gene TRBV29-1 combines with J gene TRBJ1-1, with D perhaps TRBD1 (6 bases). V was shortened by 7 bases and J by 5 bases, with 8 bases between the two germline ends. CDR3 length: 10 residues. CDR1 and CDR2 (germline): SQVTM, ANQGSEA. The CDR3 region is CSGRGTEAFF. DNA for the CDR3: TGCAGCGGGAGGGGGACTGAAGCTTTCTTT.

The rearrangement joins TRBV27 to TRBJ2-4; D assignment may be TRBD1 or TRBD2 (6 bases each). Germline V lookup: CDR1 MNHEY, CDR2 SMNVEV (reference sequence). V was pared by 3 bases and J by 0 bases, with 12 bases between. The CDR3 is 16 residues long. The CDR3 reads CASSFGGQLAKNIQYF. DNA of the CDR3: TGTGCCAGCAGTTTTGGGGGGCAGTTAGCCAAAAACATTCAGTACTTC.

CDR3 amino acids: CASSVQGTHGYTF. CDR3 coding DNA: TGTGCCAGCAGTGTACAGGGGACCCATGGCTACACCTTC. This chain links TRBV6-5 with TRBJ1-2; 7 bases match TRBD1. J was trimmed by 6 bases and V by 5 bases; bases with no gene match: 6. The CDR3 is 13 amino acids. Germline V gene sequence: CDR1 MNHEY, CDR2 SVGAGI.

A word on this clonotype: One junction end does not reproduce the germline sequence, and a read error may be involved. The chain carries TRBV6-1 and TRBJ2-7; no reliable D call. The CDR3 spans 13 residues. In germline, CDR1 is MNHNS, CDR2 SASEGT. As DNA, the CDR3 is TGTGTCAGCAGTGAAGAGTTTCCCTACGAGCAGTACTTC. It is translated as CVSSEEFPYEQYF.

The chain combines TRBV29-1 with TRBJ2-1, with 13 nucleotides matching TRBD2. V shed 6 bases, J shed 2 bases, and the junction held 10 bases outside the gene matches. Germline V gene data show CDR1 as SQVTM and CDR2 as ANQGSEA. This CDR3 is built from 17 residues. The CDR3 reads CSVKTSGRTTTYNEQFF. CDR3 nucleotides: TGCAGCGTCAAGACTAGCGGGAGGACTACGACCTACAATGAGCAGTTCTTC.

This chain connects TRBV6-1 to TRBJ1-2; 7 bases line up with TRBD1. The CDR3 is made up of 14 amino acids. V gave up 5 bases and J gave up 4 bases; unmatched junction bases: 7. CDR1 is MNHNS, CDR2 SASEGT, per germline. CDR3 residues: CASSQRQGGYGYTF. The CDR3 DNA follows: TGTGCCAGCAGTCAACGACAGGGCGGCTATGGCTACACCTTC.

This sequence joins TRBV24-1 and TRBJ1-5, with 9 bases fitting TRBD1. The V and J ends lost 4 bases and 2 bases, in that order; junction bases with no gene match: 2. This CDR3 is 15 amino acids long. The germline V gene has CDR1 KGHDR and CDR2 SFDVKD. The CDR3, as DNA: TGTGCCACCAGTGACCGGGACAGGGGCAATCAGCCCCAGCATTTT. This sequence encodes CATSDRDRGNQPQHF.

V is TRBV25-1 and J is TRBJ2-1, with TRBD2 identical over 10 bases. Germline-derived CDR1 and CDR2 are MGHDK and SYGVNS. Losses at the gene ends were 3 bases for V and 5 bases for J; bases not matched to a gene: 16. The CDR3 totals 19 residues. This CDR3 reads CASSEGSLAGAVMHNEQFF. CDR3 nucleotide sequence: TGTGCCAGCAGTGAGGGTAGCCTAGCGGGAGCGGTAATGCACAATGAGCAGTTCTTC.

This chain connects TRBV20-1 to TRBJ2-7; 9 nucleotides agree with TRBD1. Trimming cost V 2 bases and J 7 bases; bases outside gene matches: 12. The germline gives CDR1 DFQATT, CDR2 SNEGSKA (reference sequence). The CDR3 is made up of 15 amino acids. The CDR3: CSARFLGQGVREQYF. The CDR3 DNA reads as TGCAGTGCTAGATTCCTGGGACAGGGAGTAAGGGAGCAGTACTTC.

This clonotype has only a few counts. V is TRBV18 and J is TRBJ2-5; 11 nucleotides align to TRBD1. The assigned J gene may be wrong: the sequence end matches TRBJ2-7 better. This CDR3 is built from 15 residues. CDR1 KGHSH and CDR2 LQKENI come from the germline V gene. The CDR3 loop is CASSPPGQGGHEQYF. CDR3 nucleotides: TGTGCCAGCTCACCCCCGGGACAGGGGGGCCACGAGCAGTACTTC.

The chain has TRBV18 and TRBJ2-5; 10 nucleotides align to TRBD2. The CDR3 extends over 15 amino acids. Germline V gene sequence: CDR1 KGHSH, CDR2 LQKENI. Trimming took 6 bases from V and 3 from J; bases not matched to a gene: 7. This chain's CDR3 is CASSPGLANKETQYF. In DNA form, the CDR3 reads TGTGCCAGCTCCCCGGGACTAGCGAATAAAGAGACCCAGTACTTC.

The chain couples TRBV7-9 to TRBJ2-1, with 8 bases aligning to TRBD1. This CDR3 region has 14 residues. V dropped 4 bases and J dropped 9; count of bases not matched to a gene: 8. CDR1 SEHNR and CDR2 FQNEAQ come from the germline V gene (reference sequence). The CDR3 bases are TGTGCCAGCAGCTGGAGACAACAGGGGGTTGAGCAGTTCTTC. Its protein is CASSWRQQGVEQFF.

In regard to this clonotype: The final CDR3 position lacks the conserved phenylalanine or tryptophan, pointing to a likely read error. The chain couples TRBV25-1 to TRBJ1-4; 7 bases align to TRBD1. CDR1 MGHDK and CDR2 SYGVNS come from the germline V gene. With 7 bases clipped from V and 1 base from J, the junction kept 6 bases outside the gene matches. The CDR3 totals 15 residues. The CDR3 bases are TGTGCCAGCAATGGGGCAGGGGGAACTAATGAAAAACTGTTTTTA. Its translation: CASNGAGGTNEKLFL.

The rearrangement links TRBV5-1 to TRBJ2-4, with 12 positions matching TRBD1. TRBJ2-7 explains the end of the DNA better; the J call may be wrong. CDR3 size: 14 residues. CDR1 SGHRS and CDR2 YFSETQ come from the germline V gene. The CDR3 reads CASGDRGHSYEQYF. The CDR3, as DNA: TGCGCCAGCGGGGACAGGGGGCATTCCTACGAGCAGTACTTC.